The 29 T cell receptor beta chains below all came from one sample that was sequenced in a study of Graves' ophthalmopathy and Graves' hyperthyroidism. RNA transcripts provided the template for amplifying TCR beta CDR3 regions. HTBI-primed first-round RT-PCR preceded second-round multiplex PCR. TCRdb called the multiplex PCR reads again in MiXCR, with one record for every CDR3 protein. This sample has 600,000 to 950,000 distinct CDR3 sequences, with around 40% found just once. Sequenced input: peripheral blood. These receptors all stem from an adult man with Graves' ophthalmopathy.

This clonotype was detected ten times or more. The genes are TRBV10-2 and TRBJ1-5, with D unresolved. This CDR3 has 14 amino acids. V was shortened by 0 bases and J by 4 bases, with 7 bases between the two germline ends. Germline V gives CDR1 WSHSY, CDR2 SAAADI. The CDR3 sequence: CASSESMRNQPQHF. DNA for the CDR3: TGCGCCAGCAGTGAGTCAATGAGGAATCAGCCCCAGCATTTT.

The J gene is TRBJ1-2, the V gene TRBV10-3, with TRBD1 matching over 7 bases. V lost 10 bases and J lost 2; bases outside the gene matches: 7. Germline CDR1 is ENHRY and CDR2 is SYGVKD. This CDR3 has 13 residues. The CDR3 nucleotides are TGTGCCAGCTGGAAGACAGGGAACTATGGCTACACCTTC. Translating gives CASWKTGNYGYTF.

There are many counts of this clonotype. The chain joins TRBV7-2 to TRBJ1-1; 7 bases fit TRBD1. Unmatched junction bases numbered 10, after V lost 5 bases and J lost 4 bases. This CDR3 contains 15 residues. Germline V CDR1 and CDR2: SGHTA, FQGNSA. The CDR3 reads CASSGRQGEGTEAFF. Here the CDR3 DNA reads TGTGCCAGCAGCGGAAGACAGGGAGAGGGCACTGAAGCTTTCTTT.

The chain links TRBV11-2 to TRBJ1-6; D unclear. The CDR3 is 18 amino acids. CDR1 and CDR2 from the germline V gene are SGHAT and FQNNGV. Trimming shortened V by 5 bases and J by 12 bases, and 29 bases separated the two germline ends. The CDR3 DNA reads TGTGCCAGCAGCCGTACCTTGGACCCGGGTGCTCGTAGGTTACCCCTCCACTTT. Its translation: CASSRTLDPGARRLPLHF.

A remark on this clonotype: A junction end diverges from the germline sequence, so it may reflect a read error. The V and J genes are TRBV10-3 and TRBJ1-5; D unclear. The germline CDR1 and CDR2 sequences are ENHRY and SYGVKD. CDR3 length: 14 residues. In DNA form, the CDR3 reads TGTGCCAGCAGTGAAGCCTTATCCCGGGAGCCCCAGCATTTT. Protein product: CASSEALSREPQHF.

This clonotype was detected only once. In DNA form, the CDR3 reads TGTGCCATCAGTCCACCGGTACAGGGGCTCACCGGGGAGCTGTTTTTT. Translating gives CAISPPVQGLTGELFF. V gene TRBV10-3 combines with J gene TRBJ2-2; 7 bases line up with TRBD1. The CDR3 is 16 residues long. V trimming: 5 bases; J trimming: 4 bases; junction bases outside the gene matches: 10. CDR1 and CDR2 from the germline V gene are ENHRY and SYGVKD.

The chain has TRBV11-2 and TRBJ1-2; tentatively, D is TRBD1 (6 bases). Germline CDR1 is SGHAT and CDR2 is FQNNGV. The germline V and J ends were trimmed by 0 bases and 1 base, with 12 bases remaining between them. CDR3 size: 16 residues. CDR3 sequence reads: CASSLETGHFNYGYTF. CDR3 in DNA: TGTGCCAGCAGCTTAGAGACAGGTCACTTTAACTATGGCTACACCTTC.

This clonotype was detected ten times or more. The genes are TRBV25-1 and TRBJ2-7; D gene unclear. The CDR3 covers 12 residues. Germline V gives CDR1 MGHDK, CDR2 SYGVNS. The V gene lost 0 bases and the J gene lost 10 bases, with 10 bases spanning the gap. CDR3 coding DNA: TGTGCCAGCAGTGAATATCCTGGCCCACAGTACTTC. This encodes CASSEYPGPQYF.

The chain has TRBV29-1 and TRBJ1-1, with D unresolved. The CDR3 sequence is 8 residues long. Germline-derived CDR1 and CDR2 are SQVTM and ANQGSEA. CDR3 amino acids: CRISEAFF. DNA of the CDR3: TGCAGGATTTCTGAAGCTTTCTTT.

This clonotype is a singleton in its sample. This chain uses TRBV6-6 with TRBJ2-5; 7 nucleotides agree with TRBD2. The CDR3 spans 17 residues. The V gene's germline CDR1 is MNHNY and CDR2 SVGAGI (reference sequence). V lost 6 bases, J lost 5 bases, and 18 bases stayed unmatched. The CDR3 nucleotides read TGTGCCAGCAGCTATCGCGGGAGAACCGTTTCTGAGGAGACCCAGTACTTC. Encoded protein: CASSYRGRTVSEETQYF.

This chain links TRBV11-2 with TRBJ1-4; possible D gene TRBD1, 5 bases. Trimming pared 5 bases from V and 4 bases from J, leaving 17 bases between. The CDR3 is made up of 16 amino acids. The V gene's germline CDR1 is SGHAT and CDR2 FQNNGV. In nucleotides, the CDR3 is TGTGCCAGCAGCCAAGTGGGGCAGGAAAATAATGAAAAACTGTTTTTT. Protein: CASSQVGQENNEKLFF.

A note on this clonotype: A read error may explain this, as a much larger clone is one base away. The gene calls are TRBV15 and TRBJ1-5; possibly TRBD1 for D (6 bases). Trimming took off 5 bases at V and 5 bases at J, with 16 bases between the two ends. The CDR3 sequence is 15 residues long. Germline CDR1 reads LNHNV; CDR2 reads YYDKDF (reference sequence). The CDR3 is CATSGRGLVDQPQHF. CDR3 nucleotide sequence: TGTGCCACCAGCGGACGGGGGCTCGTCGATCAGCCCCAGCATTTT.

At least ten counts were recorded for this clonotype. The chain joins TRBV15 to TRBJ1-1, with D maybe TRBD1 (5 bases). Germline V gene data show CDR1 as LNHNV and CDR2 as YYDKDF (reference sequence). The CDR3 covers 13 residues. V gave up 8 bases and J gave up 6 bases, with 16 bases separating them. This chain's CDR3 is CATRHGGKAEAFF. Here the CDR3 DNA reads TGTGCCACCCGTCACGGGGGGAAGGCTGAAGCTTTCTTT.

The chain recombines TRBV20-1 with TRBJ2-7, with D maybe TRBD1 (6 bases). Trimming removed 6 bases from V and 2 bases from J, with 20 bases in between. CDR1 and CDR2 (germline): DFQATT, SNEGSKA (reference sequence). The CDR3 consists of 15 residues. The DNA for the CDR3 is TGCAGTGCCCTCATAGGACAGCCCTTGGCCTACGAGCAGTACTTC. This codes for CSALIGQPLAYEQYF.

The CDR3 bases are TGTGCCAGCAGTTTATCTGGCCAGGGAGGCTACGAGCAGTACTTC. Amino acid sequence: CASSLSGQGGYEQYF. V gene TRBV27 combines with J gene TRBJ2-7; tentative D call: TRBD2 (6 bases). The CDR3 is 15 amino acids. Germline CDR1 and CDR2: MNHEY and SMNVEV (reference sequence). V lost 0 bases and J 3 bases, leaving 12 bases between the germline ends.

CDR3 coding DNA: TGTGCCACCAGGGGAACAGGAGGTCAAGAGACCCAGTACTTC. It translates to CATRGTGGQETQYF. The chain has TRBV24-1 and TRBJ2-5; the D gene could be TRBD1 or TRBD2 (5 bases each). Germline V lookup: CDR1 KGHDR, CDR2 SFDVKD. The CDR3 loop spans 14 amino acids. Between the trimmed V and J ends, which lost 7 bases and 2 bases, there was a span of 13 bases.

The rearrangement links TRBV20-1 to TRBJ1-1; 7 positions match TRBD1. Trimming cost V 4 bases and J 4 bases; bases outside gene matches: 6. The germline V gene encodes CDR1 DFQATT and CDR2 SNEGSKA (reference sequence). There are 13 residues in the CDR3. CDR3 region: CSAKDRVFTEAFF. CDR3 DNA sequence: TGCAGTGCTAAAGACAGGGTTTTCACTGAAGCTTTCTTT.

In regard to this clonotype: One end of the junction fails to match germline, which may point to a read error. The chain recombines TRBV7-9 with TRBJ2-2; 7 nucleotides match TRBD1. The CDR3 runs 16 residues. Germline CDR1 is SEHNR and CDR2 is FQNEAQ (reference sequence). The CDR3 loop is CASSLELTGITGELSW. CDR3 DNA sequence: TGTGCCAGCAGCTTAGAACTGACAGGGATAACCGGGGAGCTGTCTTGG.

In this sample, this clonotype turned up many times. V is TRBV10-3 and J is TRBJ2-5; TRBD1 aligns across 10 bases. The length of the CDR3 is 14 residues. Germline CDR1 reads ENHRY; CDR2 reads SYGVKD. Germline trimming cut 3 bases from V and 5 bases from J; bases unmatched to any gene: 3. The CDR3, as DNA: TGTGCCATCAGTGAAGGGACAGGGGTTGAGACCCAGTACTTC. It yields the protein CAISEGTGVETQYF.

This clonotype was seen repeatedly, ten times or more. V and J are TRBV29-1 and TRBJ1-3, with 9 bases matching TRBD1. With 6 bases clipped from V and 2 bases from J, the junction kept 5 bases outside the gene matches. The germline V gene has CDR1 SQVTM and CDR2 ANQGSEA. This CDR3 contains 14 residues. The CDR3 sequence: CSVGQGTPGNTIYF. CDR3 nucleotide sequence: TGCAGCGTGGGACAGGGCACTCCTGGAAACACCATATATTTT.

The rearrangement links TRBV5-6 to TRBJ2-7; TRBD1 agrees at 8 bases. V shed 8 bases and J 3 bases; nucleotides not matched to a gene: 7. Germline V lookup: CDR1 SGHDT, CDR2 YYEEEE. The CDR3 consists of 13 residues. The CDR3 nucleotides read TGTGCCAGTAAGGGACAGGCTGACTACGAGCAGTACTTC. Protein sequence: CASKGQADYEQYF.

A remark on this clonotype: Germline and junction disagree at one end, which may indicate a read error. The chain uses TRBV7-9 and TRBJ2-7; possibly TRBD2 for D (6 bases). CDR3 size: 13 residues. Germline CDR1 reads SEHNR; CDR2 reads FQNEAQ (reference sequence). CDR3 coding DNA: TGTGCTAGCAGCTTAGGAGGAGGGAGGGAGCAGTACTTC. This sequence encodes CASSLGGGREQYF.

The chain is built from TRBV15 and TRBJ2-7, with 10 bases fitting TRBD1. Germline CDR1 reads LNHNV; CDR2 reads YYDKDF (reference sequence). V was clipped by 3 bases and J by 2 bases; unmatched bases: 4. CDR3 length: 15 residues. In nucleotides, the CDR3 is TGTGCCACCAGCAGCCACGGACAGGGGGCCTACGAGCAGTACTTC. It codes for CATSSHGQGAYEQYF.

The CDR3 DNA reads as TGTGCCAGTAGTATTTCGGGACAGGGAGCTTTGGAGCAGTACTTC. Protein: CASSISGQGALEQYF. V and J are TRBV19 and TRBJ2-7, with 9 bases that match TRBD1. This CDR3 has 15 amino acids. Trimming took 3 bases from V and 7 from J; bases not matched to a gene: 10. Germline V lookup: CDR1 LNHDA, CDR2 SQIVND (reference sequence).

This chain connects TRBV2 to TRBJ2-5; 7 nucleotides align to TRBD2. Germline CDR1 is SNHLY and CDR2 is FYNNEI. V was clipped by 5 bases and J by 5 bases; unmatched bases: 14. The CDR3 contains 16 residues. The CDR3 loop is CASSPLGGAVSETQYF. The CDR3 region has the DNA TGTGCCAGCAGTCCTTTGGGAGGGGCGGTATCGGAGACCCAGTACTTC.

In this sample, this clonotype turned up a few times. The chain uses TRBV10-3 and TRBJ2-3; no definite D call. The CDR3 has 11 amino acids. Trimming removed 10 bases from V and 6 bases from J, with 11 bases in between. Germline V gene data show CDR1 as ENHRY and CDR2 as SYGVKD. In DNA form, the CDR3 reads TGTGCCACCCTGCAATGGGATACGCAGTATTTT. It is translated as CATLQWDTQYF.

This clonotype was picked up a small number of times. The chain carries TRBV6-5 and TRBJ2-7; D is possibly TRBD1 (6 bases). Per germline, CDR1 MNHEY and CDR2 SVGAGI. CDR3 size: 16 residues. Trimming cost V 0 bases and J 3 bases, with 15 bases left between them. CDR3: CASSYSVYGQIYEQYF. Here the CDR3 DNA reads TGTGCCAGCAGTTACTCGGTATACGGACAGATCTACGAGCAGTACTTC.

This clonotype was counted between two and nine times. This sequence joins TRBV7-9 and TRBJ1-6; TRBD1 matches 9 bases. The CDR3 loop spans 14 amino acids. Unmatched junction bases numbered 2, after V lost 5 bases and J lost 6 bases. The germline gives CDR1 SEHNR, CDR2 FQNEAQ (reference sequence). CDR3 sequence: CASSRQGVNSPLHF. CDR3 sequence (DNA): TGTGCCAGCAGCCGACAGGGGGTTAATTCACCCCTCCACTTT.

This clonotype was seen a few times. The rearrangement joins TRBV6-6 to TRBJ2-5, with D hard to call. Germline assignment: CDR1 MNHNY and CDR2 SVGAGI (reference sequence). The CDR3 is 15 amino acids. The germline V and J ends were trimmed by 8 bases and 0 bases, with 16 bases remaining between them. As DNA, the CDR3 is TGTGCCAGCCGCAACATGGGCTCGTACCAAGAGACCCAGTACTTC. Amino acid sequence: CASRNMGSYQETQYF.